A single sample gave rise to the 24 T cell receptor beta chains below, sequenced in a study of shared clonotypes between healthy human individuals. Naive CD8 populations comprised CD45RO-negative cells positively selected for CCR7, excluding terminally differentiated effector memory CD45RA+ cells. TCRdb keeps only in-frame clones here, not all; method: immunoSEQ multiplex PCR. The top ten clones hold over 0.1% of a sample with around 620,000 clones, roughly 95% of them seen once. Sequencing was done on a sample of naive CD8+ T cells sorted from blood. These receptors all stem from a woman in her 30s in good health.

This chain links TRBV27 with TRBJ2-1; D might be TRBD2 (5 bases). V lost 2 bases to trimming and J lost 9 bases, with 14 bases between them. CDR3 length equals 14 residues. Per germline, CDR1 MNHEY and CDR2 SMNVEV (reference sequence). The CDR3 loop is CASSLSGRVSEQFF. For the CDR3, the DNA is TGTGCCAGCAGTTTAAGTGGGAGAGTGAGTGAGCAGTTCTTC.

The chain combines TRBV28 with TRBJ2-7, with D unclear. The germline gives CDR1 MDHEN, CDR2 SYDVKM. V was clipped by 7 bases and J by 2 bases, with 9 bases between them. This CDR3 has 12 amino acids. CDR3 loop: CASKNEPYEQYF. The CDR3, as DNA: TGTGCCAGCAAGAATGAACCCTACGAGCAGTACTTC.

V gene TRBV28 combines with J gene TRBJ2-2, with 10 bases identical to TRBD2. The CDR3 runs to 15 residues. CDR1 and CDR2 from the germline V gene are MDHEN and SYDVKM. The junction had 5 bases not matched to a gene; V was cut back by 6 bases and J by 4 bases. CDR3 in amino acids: CASRAGTSVTGELFF. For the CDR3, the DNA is TGTGCCAGCAGGGCCGGGACTAGCGTCACCGGGGAGCTGTTTTTT. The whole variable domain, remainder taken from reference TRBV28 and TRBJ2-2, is DVKVTQSSRYLVKRTGEKVFLECVQDMDHENMFWYRQDPGLGLRLIYFSYDVKMKEKGDIPEGYSVSREKKERFSLILESASTNQTSMYLCASRAGTSVTGELFFGEGSRLTVL.

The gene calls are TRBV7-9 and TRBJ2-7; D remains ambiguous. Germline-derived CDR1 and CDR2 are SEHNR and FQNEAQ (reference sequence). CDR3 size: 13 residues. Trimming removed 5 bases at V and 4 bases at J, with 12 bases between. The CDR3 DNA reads TGTGCCAGCAGCCCGCAAGGTTTGTACGAGCAGTACTTC. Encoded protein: CASSPQGLYEQYF.

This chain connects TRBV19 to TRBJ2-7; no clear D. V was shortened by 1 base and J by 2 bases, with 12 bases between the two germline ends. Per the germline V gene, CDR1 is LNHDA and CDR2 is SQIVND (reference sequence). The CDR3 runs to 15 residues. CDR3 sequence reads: CASSIALESPYEQYF. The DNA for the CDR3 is TGTGCCAGTAGTATAGCCTTAGAAAGCCCCTACGAGCAGTACTTC.

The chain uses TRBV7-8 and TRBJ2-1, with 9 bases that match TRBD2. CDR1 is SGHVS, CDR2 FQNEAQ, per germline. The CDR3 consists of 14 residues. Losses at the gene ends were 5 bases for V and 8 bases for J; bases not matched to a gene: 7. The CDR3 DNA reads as TGTGCCAGCAGCATGATAGCGGGAGTTGATGAGCAGTTCTTC. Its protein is CASSMIAGVDEQFF. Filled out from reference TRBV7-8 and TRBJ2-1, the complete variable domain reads GAGVSQSPRYKVAKRGQDVALRCDPISGHVSLFWYQQALGQGPEFLTYFQNEAQLDKSGLPSDRFFAERPEGSVSTLKIQRTQQEDSAVYLCASSMIAGVDEQFFGPGTRLTVL.

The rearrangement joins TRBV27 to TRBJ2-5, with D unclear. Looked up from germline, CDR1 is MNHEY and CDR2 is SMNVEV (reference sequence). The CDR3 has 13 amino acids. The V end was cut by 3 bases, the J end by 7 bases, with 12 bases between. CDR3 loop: CASSFRLGGTQYF. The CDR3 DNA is TGTGCCAGCAGTTTTAGGCTGGGCGGGACCCAGTACTTC.

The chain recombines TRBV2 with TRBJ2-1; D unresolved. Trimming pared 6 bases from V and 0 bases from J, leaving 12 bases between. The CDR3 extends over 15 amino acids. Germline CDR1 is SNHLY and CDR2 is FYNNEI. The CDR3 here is CASRDTVSSYNEQFF. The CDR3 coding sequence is TGTGCCAGCAGGGATACTGTGAGCTCCTACAATGAGCAGTTCTTC.

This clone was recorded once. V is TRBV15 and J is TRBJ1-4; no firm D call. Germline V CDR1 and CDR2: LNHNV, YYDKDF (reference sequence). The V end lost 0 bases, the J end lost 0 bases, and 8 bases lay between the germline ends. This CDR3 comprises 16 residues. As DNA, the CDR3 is TGTGCCACCAGCAGAGAAGCAGGTGCAACTAATGAAAAACTGTTTTTT. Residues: CATSREAGATNEKLFF.

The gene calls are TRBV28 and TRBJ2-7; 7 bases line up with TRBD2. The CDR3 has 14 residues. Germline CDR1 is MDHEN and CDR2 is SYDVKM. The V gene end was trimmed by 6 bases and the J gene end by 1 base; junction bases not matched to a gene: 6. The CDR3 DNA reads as TGTGCCAGCAGCTTAGCGGGTGAGTCCTACGAGCAGTACTTC. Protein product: CASSLAGESYEQYF.

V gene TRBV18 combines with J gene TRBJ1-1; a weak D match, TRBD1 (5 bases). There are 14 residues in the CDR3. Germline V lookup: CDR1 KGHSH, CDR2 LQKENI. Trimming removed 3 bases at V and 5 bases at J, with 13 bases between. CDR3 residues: CASSPSGRGTEAFF. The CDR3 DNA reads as TGTGCCAGCTCACCGTCAGGGCGTGGAACTGAAGCTTTCTTT.

CDR3 in DNA: TGTGCCAGCAGCCCGGGCTCCTACAATGAGCAGTTCTTC. It specifies CASSPGSYNEQFF. The J gene is TRBJ2-1, the V gene TRBV5-6; D is undetermined. Trimming shortened V by 4 bases and J by 0 bases, and 5 bases separated the two germline ends. The CDR3 is made up of 13 amino acids. The germline gives CDR1 SGHDT, CDR2 YYEEEE.

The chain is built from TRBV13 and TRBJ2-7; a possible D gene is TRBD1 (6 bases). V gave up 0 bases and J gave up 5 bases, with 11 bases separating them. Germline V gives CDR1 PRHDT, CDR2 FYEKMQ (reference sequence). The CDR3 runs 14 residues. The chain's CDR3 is CASSLGGGNHEQYF. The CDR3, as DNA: TGTGCCAGCAGCTTAGGTGGGGGCAACCACGAGCAGTACTTC.

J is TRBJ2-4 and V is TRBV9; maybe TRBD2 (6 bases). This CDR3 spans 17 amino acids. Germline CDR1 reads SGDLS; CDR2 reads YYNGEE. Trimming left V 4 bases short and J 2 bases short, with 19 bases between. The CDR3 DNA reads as TGTGCCAGCAGCCCAGTGGAGGGGAATAGAACCAAAAACATTCAGTACTTC. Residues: CASSPVEGNRTKNIQYF.

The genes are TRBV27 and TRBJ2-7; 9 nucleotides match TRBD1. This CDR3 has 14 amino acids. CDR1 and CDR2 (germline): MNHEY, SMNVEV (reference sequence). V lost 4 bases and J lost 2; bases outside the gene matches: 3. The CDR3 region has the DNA TGTGCCAGCAGTTCCCGGGACAGGGCCTACGAGCAGTACTTC. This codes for CASSSRDRAYEQYF.

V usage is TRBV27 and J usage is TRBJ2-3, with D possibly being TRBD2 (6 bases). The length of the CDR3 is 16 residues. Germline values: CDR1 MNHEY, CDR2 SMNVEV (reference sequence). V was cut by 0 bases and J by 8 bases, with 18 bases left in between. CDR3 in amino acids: CASSLSAGLPQVTQYF. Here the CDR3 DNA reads TGTGCCAGCAGTTTATCAGCTGGACTACCCCAGGTTACGCAGTATTTT.

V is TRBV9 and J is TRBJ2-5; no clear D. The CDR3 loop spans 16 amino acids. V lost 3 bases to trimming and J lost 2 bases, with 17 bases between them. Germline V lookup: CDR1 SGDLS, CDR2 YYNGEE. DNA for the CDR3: TGTGCCAGCAGCGCTGGGTGGGGTTCGAGACAAGAGACCCAGTACTTC. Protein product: CASSAGWGSRQETQYF.

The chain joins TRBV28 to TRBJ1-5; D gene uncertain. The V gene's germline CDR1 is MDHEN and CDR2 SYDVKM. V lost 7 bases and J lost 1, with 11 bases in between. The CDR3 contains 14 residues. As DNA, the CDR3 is TGTGCCAGCACGGGGTTGGAAAGCAATCAGCCCCAGCATTTT. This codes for CASTGLESNQPQHF. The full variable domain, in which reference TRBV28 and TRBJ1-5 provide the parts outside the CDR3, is DVKVTQSSRYLVKRTGEKVFLECVQDMDHENMFWYRQDPGLGLRLIYFSYDVKMKEKGDIPEGYSVSREKKERFSLILESASTNQTSMYLCASTGLESNQPQHFGDGTRLSIL.

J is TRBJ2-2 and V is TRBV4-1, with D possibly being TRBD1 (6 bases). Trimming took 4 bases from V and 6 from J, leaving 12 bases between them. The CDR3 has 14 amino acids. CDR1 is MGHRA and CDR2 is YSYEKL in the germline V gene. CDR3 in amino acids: CASSRDEGAGELFF. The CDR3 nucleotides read TGCGCCAGCAGCCGTGATGAGGGGGCCGGGGAGCTGTTTTTT.

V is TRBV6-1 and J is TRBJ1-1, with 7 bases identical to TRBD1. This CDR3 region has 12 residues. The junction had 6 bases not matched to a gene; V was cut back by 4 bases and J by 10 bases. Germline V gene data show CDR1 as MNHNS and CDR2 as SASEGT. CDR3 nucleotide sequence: TGTGCCAGCAGTGGGGACAGTAGAGCAGCTTTCTTT. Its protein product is CASSGDSRAAFF.

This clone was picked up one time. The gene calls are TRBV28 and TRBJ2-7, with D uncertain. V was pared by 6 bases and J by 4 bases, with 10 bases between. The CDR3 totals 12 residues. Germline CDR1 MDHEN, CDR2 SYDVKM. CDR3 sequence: CASSRPLYEQYF. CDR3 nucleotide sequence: TGTGCCAGCAGCCGACCCCTATACGAGCAGTACTTC.

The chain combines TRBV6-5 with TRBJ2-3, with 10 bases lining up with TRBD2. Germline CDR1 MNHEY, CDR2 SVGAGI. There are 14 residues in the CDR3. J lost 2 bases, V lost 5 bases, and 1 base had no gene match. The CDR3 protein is CASSLAGVTDTQYF. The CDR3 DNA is TGTGCCAGCAGTCTAGCGGGAGTCACAGATACGCAGTATTTT.

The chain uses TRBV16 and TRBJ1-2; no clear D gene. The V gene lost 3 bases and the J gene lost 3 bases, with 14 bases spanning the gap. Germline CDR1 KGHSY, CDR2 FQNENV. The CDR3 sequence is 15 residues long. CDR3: CASSHSVGRDYGYTF. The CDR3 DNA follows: TGTGCCAGCAGCCACTCAGTGGGTCGGGACTATGGCTACACCTTC.

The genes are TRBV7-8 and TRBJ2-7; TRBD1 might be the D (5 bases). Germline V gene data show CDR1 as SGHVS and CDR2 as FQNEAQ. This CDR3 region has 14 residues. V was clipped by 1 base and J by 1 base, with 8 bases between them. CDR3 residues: CASSLVTGSYEQYF. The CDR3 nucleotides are TGTGCCAGCAGCTTAGTCACAGGATCCTACGAGCAGTACTTC. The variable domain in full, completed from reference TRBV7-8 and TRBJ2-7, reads GAGVSQSPRYKVAKRGQDVALRCDPISGHVSLFWYQQALGQGPEFLTYFQNEAQLDKSGLPSDRFFAERPEGSVSTLKIQRTQQEDSAVYLCASSLVTGSYEQYFGPGTRLTVT.